This T cell receptor (beta chain) was recovered during a study of cytomegalovirus exposure and HLA in healthy donors. As concerns this clone: Its antigen is as yet unknown.

PCR was performed using 60 Vbeta and 13 Jbeta primers. Authors' processing steps: It was a later analysis that counted 79 million or so unique TCR beta chains, of which some 9.9 million were shared. This table comes from immunoSEQ multiplex PCR, and its TCRdb copy is limited to in-frame clones, with some not included. Clone size and the V and J calls come from that table; the DNA yielded D and trimming. The sample contains over 200,000 clones, over 65% of which appear only once. V was clipped by 5 bases and J by 2 bases; unmatched bases: 4. Germline CDR1 reads SGHVS; CDR2 reads FNYEAQ. CDR3 length equals 14 residues. Study outcomes and limitations: There were some public TCRs occurring in many donors, but most TCR sequences were rare. From TCR beta sequences, most subjects' HLA-A and HLA-B alleles were reportedly predicted accurately.

The receptor was derived from a human donor in good health. The sample was PBMCs. The genes are TRBV7-6 and TRBJ2-5; 8 bases match TRBD1. CDR3 sequence reads: CASSVGQGQETQYF. CDR3 coding DNA: TGTGCCAGCAGCGTAGGACAGGGTCAAGAGACCCAGTACTTC.